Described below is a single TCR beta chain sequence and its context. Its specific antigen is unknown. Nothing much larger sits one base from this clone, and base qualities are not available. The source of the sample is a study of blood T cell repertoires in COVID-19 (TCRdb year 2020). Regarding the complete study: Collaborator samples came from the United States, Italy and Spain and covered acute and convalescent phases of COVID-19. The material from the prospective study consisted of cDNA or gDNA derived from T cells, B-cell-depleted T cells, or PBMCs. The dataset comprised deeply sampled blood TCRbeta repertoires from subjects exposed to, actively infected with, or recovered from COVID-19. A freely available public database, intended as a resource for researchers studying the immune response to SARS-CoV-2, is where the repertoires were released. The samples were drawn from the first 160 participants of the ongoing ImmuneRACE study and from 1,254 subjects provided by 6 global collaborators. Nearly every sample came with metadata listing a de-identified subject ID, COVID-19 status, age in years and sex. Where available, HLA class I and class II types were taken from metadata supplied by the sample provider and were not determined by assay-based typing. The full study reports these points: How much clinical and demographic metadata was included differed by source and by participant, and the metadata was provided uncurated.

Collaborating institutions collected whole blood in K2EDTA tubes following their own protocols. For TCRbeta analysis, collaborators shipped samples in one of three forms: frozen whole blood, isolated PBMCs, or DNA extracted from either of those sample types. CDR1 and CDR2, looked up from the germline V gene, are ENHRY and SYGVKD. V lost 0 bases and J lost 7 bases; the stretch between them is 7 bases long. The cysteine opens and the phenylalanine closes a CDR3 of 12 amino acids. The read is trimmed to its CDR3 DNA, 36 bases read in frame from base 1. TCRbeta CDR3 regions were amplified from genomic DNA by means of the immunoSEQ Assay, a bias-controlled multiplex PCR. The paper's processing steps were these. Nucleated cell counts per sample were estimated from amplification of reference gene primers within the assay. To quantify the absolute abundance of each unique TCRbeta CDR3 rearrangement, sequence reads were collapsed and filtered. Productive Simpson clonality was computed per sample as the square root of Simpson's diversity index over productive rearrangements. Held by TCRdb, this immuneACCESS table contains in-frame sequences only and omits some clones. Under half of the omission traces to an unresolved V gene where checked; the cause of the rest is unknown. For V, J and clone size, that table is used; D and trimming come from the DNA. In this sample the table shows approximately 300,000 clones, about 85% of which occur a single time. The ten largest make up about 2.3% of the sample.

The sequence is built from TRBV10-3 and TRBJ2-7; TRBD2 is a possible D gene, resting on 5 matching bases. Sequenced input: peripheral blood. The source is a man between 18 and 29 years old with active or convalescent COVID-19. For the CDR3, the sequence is CAISESAAEQYF. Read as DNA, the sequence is TGTGCCATCAGTGAGTCAGCGGCGGAGCAGTACTTC.